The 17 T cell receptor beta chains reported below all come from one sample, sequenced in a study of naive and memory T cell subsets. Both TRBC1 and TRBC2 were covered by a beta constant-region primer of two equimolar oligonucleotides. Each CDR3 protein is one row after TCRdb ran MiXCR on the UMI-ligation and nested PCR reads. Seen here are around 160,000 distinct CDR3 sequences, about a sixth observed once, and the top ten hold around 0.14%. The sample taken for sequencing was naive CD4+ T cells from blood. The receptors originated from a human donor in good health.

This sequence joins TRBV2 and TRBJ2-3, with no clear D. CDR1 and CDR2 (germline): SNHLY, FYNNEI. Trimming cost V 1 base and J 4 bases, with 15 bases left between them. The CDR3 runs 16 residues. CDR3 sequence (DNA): TGTGCCAGCAGTGAAGATTTCATGGCAGGACCAGATACGCAGTATTTT. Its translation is CASSEDFMAGPDTQYF.

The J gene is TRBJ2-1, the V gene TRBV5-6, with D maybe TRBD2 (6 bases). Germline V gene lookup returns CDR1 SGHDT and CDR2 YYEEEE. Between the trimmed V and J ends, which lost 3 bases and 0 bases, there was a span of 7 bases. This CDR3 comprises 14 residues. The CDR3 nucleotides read TGTGCCAGCAGCTCACTAGCCTCCTACAATGAGCAGTTCTTC. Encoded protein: CASSSLASYNEQFF.

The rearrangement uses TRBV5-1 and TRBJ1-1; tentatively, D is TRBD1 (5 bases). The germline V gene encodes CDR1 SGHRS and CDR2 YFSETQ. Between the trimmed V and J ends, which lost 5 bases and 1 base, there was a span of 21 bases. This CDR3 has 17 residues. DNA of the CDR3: TGCGCCAGCAGTCTTGGGGCAGGACTTAAGGGGAACACTGAAGCTTTCTTT. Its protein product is CASSLGAGLKGNTEAFF.

CDR3: CASSKALRGGNQPQHF. The CDR3 DNA follows: TGTGCCAGCAGCAAAGCGCTGCGGGGCGGCAATCAGCCCCAGCATTTT. This chain connects TRBV21-1 to TRBJ1-5; the table's D call of TRBD1 was not tested on the DNA. TRBV21-1 is tagged as a pseudogene. The CDR3 totals 16 residues.

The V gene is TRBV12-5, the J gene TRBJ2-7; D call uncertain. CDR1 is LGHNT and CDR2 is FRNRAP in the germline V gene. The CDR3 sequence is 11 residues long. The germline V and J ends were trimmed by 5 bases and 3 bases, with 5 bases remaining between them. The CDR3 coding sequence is TGTGCTAGTGGTCAACACTACGAGCAGTACTTC. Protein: CASGQHYEQYF. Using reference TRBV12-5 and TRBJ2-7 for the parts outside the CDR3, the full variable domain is DARVTQTPRHKVTEMGQEVTMRCQPILGHNTVFWYRQTMMQGLELLAYFRNRAPLDDSGMPKDRFSAEMPDATLATLKIQPSEPRDSAVYFCASGQHYEQYFGPGTRLTVT.

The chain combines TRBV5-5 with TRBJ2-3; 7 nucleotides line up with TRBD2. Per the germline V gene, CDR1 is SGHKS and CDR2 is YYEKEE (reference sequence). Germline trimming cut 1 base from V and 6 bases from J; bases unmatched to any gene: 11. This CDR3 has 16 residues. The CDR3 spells CASSLNIGRESDTQYF. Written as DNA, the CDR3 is TGTGCCAGCAGCTTGAACATTGGGCGGGAGAGTGATACGCAGTATTTT.

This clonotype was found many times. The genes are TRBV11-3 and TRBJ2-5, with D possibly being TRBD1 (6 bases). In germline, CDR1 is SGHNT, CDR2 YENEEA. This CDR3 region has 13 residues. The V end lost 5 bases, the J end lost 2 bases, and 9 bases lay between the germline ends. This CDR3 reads CASSHGQQETQYF. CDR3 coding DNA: TGTGCCAGCAGCCACGGACAGCAAGAGACCCAGTACTTC.

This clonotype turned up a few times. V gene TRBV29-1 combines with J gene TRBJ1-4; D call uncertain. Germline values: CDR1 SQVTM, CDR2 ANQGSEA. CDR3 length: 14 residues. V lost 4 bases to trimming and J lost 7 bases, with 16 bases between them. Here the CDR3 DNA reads TGCAGCGTTGTATCGCCCGGGAAGGGTGAAAAACTGTTTTTT. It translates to CSVVSPGKGEKLFF.

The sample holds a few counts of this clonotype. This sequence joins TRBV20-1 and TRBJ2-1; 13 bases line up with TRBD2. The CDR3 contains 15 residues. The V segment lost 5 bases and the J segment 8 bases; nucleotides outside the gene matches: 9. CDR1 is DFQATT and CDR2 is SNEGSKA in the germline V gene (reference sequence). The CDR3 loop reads CSASEGTSGKYEQFF. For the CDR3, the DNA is TGCAGTGCTTCCGAGGGGACTAGCGGGAAGTATGAGCAGTTCTTC.

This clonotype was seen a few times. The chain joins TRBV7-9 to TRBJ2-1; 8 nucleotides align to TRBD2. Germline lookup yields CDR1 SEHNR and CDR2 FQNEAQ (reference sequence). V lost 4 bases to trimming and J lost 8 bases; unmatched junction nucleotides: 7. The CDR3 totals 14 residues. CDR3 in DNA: TGTGCCAGCAGCTCAGGAGCGGGAGTGGATGAGCAGTTCTTC. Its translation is CASSSGAGVDEQFF.

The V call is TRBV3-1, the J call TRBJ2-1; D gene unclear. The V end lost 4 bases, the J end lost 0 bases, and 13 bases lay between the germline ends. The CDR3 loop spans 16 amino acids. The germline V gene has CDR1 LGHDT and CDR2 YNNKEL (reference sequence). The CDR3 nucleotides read TGTGCCAGCAGCCCCGACCCGGGCCACTCCTACAATGAGCAGTTCTTC. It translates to CASSPDPGHSYNEQFF.

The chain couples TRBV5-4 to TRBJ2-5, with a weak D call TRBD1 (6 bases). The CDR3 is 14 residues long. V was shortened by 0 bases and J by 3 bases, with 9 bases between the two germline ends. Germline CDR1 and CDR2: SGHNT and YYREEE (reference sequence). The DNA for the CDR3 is TGTGCCAGCAGCTTGGAGTACAGGGAAGAGACCCAGTACTTC. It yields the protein CASSLEYREETQYF.

The chain's CDR3 is CASSFGTSGNNEQFF. The CDR3 nucleotides read TGTGCCAGCAGTTTCGGGACTAGCGGAAACAATGAGCAGTTCTTC. This chain connects TRBV12-3 or TRBV12-4 to TRBJ2-1; TRBD2 agrees at 11 bases. CDR3 size: 15 residues. V trimming: 3 bases; J trimming: 5 bases; junction bases outside the gene matches: 3.

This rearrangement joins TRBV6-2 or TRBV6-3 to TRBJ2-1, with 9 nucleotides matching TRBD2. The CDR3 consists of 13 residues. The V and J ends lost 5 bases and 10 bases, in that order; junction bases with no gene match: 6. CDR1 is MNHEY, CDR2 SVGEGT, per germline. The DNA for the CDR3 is TGTGCCAGCAGTCAGACTAGCGGAACGGAGCAGTTCTTC. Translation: CASSQTSGTEQFF.

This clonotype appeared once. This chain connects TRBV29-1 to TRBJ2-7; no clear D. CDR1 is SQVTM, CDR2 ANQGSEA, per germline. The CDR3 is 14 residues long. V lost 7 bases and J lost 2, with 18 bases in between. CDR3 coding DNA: TGCAGCGCTCAACCATATGGGCCGACCTACGAGCAGTACTTC. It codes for CSAQPYGPTYEQYF.

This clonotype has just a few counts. CDR3 coding DNA: TGTGCCAGCAGTTTTCCGGGACTAGGCACAGATACGCAGTATTTT. This codes for CASSFPGLGTDTQYF. The V call is TRBV2, the J call TRBJ2-3, with TRBD2 matching 8 bases. V dropped 5 bases and J dropped 1; count of bases not matched to a gene: 5. The CDR3 has 15 residues. In germline, CDR1 is SNHLY, CDR2 FYNNEI.

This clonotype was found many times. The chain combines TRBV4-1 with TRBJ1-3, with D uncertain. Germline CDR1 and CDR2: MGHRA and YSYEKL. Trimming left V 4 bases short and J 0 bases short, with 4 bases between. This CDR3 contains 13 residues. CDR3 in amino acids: CASSRVSGNTIYF. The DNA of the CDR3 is TGCGCCAGCAGCCGGGTCTCTGGAAACACCATATATTTT.